Listed below are T cell receptor beta chains from one sample, sequenced in a study of blood T cells in healthy people across ages. TCRdb passed the 5' RACE reads through MiXCR, listing each CDR3 protein once. The sample holds about 800,000 distinct CDR3 sequences, just under 25% seen once. The data were also submitted as part of a second study, on T cells of mothers and their children.

The sequenced sample consisted of blood. The receptors here all came from a boy between 10 and 17 years old in good health. Each CDR3 is given with its conserved first and last residue. Each record gives: CDR3 DNA, CDR3 protein, D gene, J gene, V gene, clone size. The D gene is left open where the match is weak. Rows may omit the clone size; those that give it use once, few, many or a size class.

TGTGCCACCCGGGACAGGGCCTTCTACGAGCAGTACTTC	CATRDRAFYEQYF	TRBD1	TRBJ2-7	TRBV6-1	few
TGTGCCAGCATGGAGGGCTCTGGCTACACCTTC	CASMEGSGYTF	.	TRBJ1-2	TRBV6-2/TRBV6-3	.
TGTGCCAGCAGTCATCTGGCTGGGCAGTCCTACAATGAGCAGTTCTTC	CASSHLAGQSYNEQFF	.	TRBJ2-1	TRBV12-3/TRBV12-4	few
TGTGCCAGCAGCCCCCCTGTCGGGACAGGGGGCGGGCAGTTCTTC	CASSPPVGTGGGQFF	TRBD1	TRBJ2-1	TRBV7-9	.
TGTGCCAGCGCCCGATCTAGCGGGCCCTCCTACAATGAGCAGTTCTTC	CASARSSGPSYNEQFF	TRBD2	TRBJ2-1	TRBV6-5	.
TGTGCCAGCAGCCTCCCGGACAGGGGGCTCGAAGAGCAGTACTTC	CASSLPDRGLEEQYF	TRBD1	TRBJ2-7	TRBV7-9	few
TGCAGCGTTCTTGACGGGGCGGGGAATGGCTACACCTTC	CSVLDGAGNGYTF	.	TRBJ1-2	TRBV29-1	few
TGTGCCAGCAGTTACATAGTCATTGATGCGGGAAACATTCAGTACTTC	CASSYIVIDAGNIQYF	.	TRBJ2-4	TRBV6-6	few
TGTGCCAGCAGGAGACTAACGGGCGTTTACGAGCAGTACTTC	CASRRLTGVYEQYF	.	TRBJ2-7	TRBV27	.
TGTGCCAGCAGCCCCACTCAGGGGAATGACATTCAGTACTTC	CASSPTQGNDIQYF	.	TRBJ2-4	TRBV7-9	.
TGCGCCAGCAGCCAAGGGGGTCGGGTATCCTACAATGAGCAGTTCTTC	CASSQGGRVSYNEQFF	.	TRBJ2-1	TRBV4-1	few
TGTGCCAGCAGTTACCAGTCGGGACTAGTAACCTACGAGCAGTACTTC	CASSYQSGLVTYEQYF	TRBD2	TRBJ2-7	TRBV6-2/TRBV6-3	few
TGCAGTGCTGGTCCATATGGCGAGCAGTACTTC	CSAGPYGEQYF	.	TRBJ2-7	TRBV20-1	.
TGTGCCAGCAGTTTAAGTTCCAGGGGGCCTAGCACAGATACGCAGTATTTT	CASSLSSRGPSTDTQYF	TRBD1	TRBJ2-3	TRBV27	.
TGCAGTGCTAGAGATAGGGTAGGAGGAAATCAGCCCCAGCATTTT	CSARDRVGGNQPQHF	.	TRBJ1-5	TRBV20-1	.
TGTGCCAGCAGCCCCGGCGGACTAGCGGGAGCTGTCTACAATGAGCAGTTCTTC	CASSPGGLAGAVYNEQFF	TRBD2	TRBJ2-1	TRBV6-2/TRBV6-3	few
TGTGCCAGCGAAAGTCAGGGGCCTTCCTACGAGCAGTACTTC	CASESQGPSYEQYF	.	TRBJ2-7	TRBV2	few
TGTGCCAGCAGCCAGACCTTAAGCGGGAGAGGTCAAGAGACCCAGTACTTC	CASSQTLSGRGQETQYF	TRBD2	TRBJ2-5	TRBV3-1	.
TGCAGTGCTACTTCAGGGCCGACTAATGAAAAACTGTTTTTT	CSATSGPTNEKLFF	.	TRBJ1-4	TRBV20-1	.
TGTGCCAGCAGCTTCGCGGAGGGCGTTAGGAGTGGCTACACCTTC	CASSFAEGVRSGYTF	.	TRBJ1-2	TRBV7-2	once
TGTGCCAGCAGCCTAACAGGGAGAGGACCTAATGAAAAACTGTTTTTT	CASSLTGRGPNEKLFF	.	TRBJ1-4	TRBV7-9	.